A single sample gave rise to the 18 T cell receptor beta chains below, sequenced in a study of shared clonotypes between healthy human individuals. Sequenced by immunoSEQ multiplex PCR; TCRdb stores in-frame clones only, minus some. The sample has 2 million to 2.5 million clones; approximately 95% are singletons. Material for sequencing was naive CD4+ T cells sorted from blood. As for subset: CD45RA+ positively selected. The origin of the receptors is a man younger than 30 in good health.

Comment on this clone: A junction boundary mismatches the germline segment, possibly from a read error. The CDR3 reads CASSFGRLAGEGTGELSF. As DNA, the CDR3 is TGCGCCAGCAGCTTCGGAAGACTAGCGGGGGAAGGCACCGGGGAGCTGTCTTTT. The V and J genes are TRBV5-1 and TRBJ2-2; the match to TRBD2 covers 12 bases. This CDR3 has 18 amino acids. Germline CDR1 and CDR2: SGHRS and YFSETQ.

The chain recombines TRBV5-1 with TRBJ1-2; 7 positions agree with TRBD1. Germline CDR1 and CDR2: SGHRS and YFSETQ. The CDR3 totals 13 residues. The V and J ends lost 5 bases and 4 bases, in that order; junction bases with no gene match: 5. DNA for the CDR3: TGCGCCAGCAGGAGACAGGGAGGCTATGGCTACACCTTC. Translated, it gives CASRRQGGYGYTF.

This chain uses TRBV9 with TRBJ1-1; no firm D call. This CDR3 comprises 13 residues. V dropped 1 base and J dropped 0 bases, with 4 bases sitting between them. The germline V gene encodes CDR1 SGDLS and CDR2 YYNGEE. This chain's CDR3 is CASSVFMNTEAFF. CDR3 in DNA: TGTGCCAGCAGCGTATTCATGAACACTGAAGCTTTCTTT.

The gene calls are TRBV19 and TRBJ2-5, with 9 bases aligning to TRBD1. CDR1 is LNHDA, CDR2 SQIVND, per germline (reference sequence). CDR3 length: 14 residues. V lost 6 bases to trimming and J lost 5 bases; unmatched junction nucleotides: 7. The CDR3 nucleotides are TGTGCCAGTAGCTTACAGGGGGCCTGGGAGACCCAGTACTTC. Translating it yields CASSLQGAWETQYF.

The CDR3 region is CASSEATSGNHEQFF. CDR3 bases: TGCGCCAGCAGTGAGGCGACTAGCGGGAATCATGAGCAGTTCTTC. This chain links TRBV10-1 with TRBJ2-1; 11 positions agree with TRBD2. Germline-derived CDR1 and CDR2 are WNHNN and SYGVQD (reference sequence). V was pared by 2 bases and J by 8 bases, with 5 bases of the junction left unmatched. CDR3 length equals 15 residues.

The rearrangement links TRBV5-8 to TRBJ2-7, with 8 positions matching TRBD1. The germline V gene encodes CDR1 SGHTS and CDR2 YDEGEE. The V gene end was trimmed by 4 bases and the J gene end by 4 bases; junction bases not matched to a gene: 16. The CDR3 extends over 17 amino acids. CDR3 region: CASSPWGQVLRGYEQYF. DNA for the CDR3: TGTGCCAGCAGCCCCTGGGGACAGGTCCTGAGAGGGTACGAGCAGTACTTC.

This chain links TRBV2 with TRBJ2-1, with a possible D match to TRBD1 (6 bases). V lost 4 bases and J 8 bases, leaving 9 bases between the germline ends. The germline V gene encodes CDR1 SNHLY and CDR2 FYNNEI. This CDR3 comprises 12 residues. The CDR3 coding sequence is TGTGCCAGCAGTGGATGGACAGATGAGCAGTTCTTC. As protein: CASSGWTDEQFF. Using reference TRBV2 and TRBJ2-1 for the parts outside the CDR3, the full variable domain is EPEVTQTPSHQVTQMGQEVILRCVPISNHLYFYWYRQILGQKVEFLVSFYNNEISEKSEIFDDQFSVERPDGSNFTLKIRSTKLEDSAMYFCASSGWTDEQFFGPGTRLTVL.

This clone is a singleton in its sample. J is TRBJ2-3 and V is TRBV29-1; D is perhaps TRBD2 (7 bases). V dropped 7 bases and J dropped 1 base, with 18 bases sitting between them. The V gene's germline CDR1 is SQVTM and CDR2 ANQGSEA. CDR3 size: 15 residues. In DNA form, the CDR3 reads TGCAGCGGACGGGGGGCTAGCGTAGGCACAGATACGCAGTATTTT. It is translated as CSGRGASVGTDTQYF.

The chain couples TRBV28 to TRBJ2-7, with TRBD2 identical over 12 bases. Trimming took 6 bases from V and 2 from J; bases not matched to a gene: 2. The CDR3 has 14 residues. Germline V gene data show CDR1 as MDHEN and CDR2 as SYDVKM. This CDR3 reads CASRTSGGAYEQYF. The CDR3, as DNA: TGTGCCAGCAGGACTAGCGGGGGCGCCTACGAGCAGTACTTC.

The genes are TRBV11-2 and TRBJ1-5, with D maybe TRBD1 (5 bases). The CDR3 sequence is 16 residues long. Deletions cut 1 base from V and 4 bases from J, with 14 bases between. Germline-derived CDR1 and CDR2 are SGHAT and FQNNGV. This CDR3 reads CASSLVGLGANQPQHF. The CDR3 DNA reads TGTGCCAGCAGCTTAGTTGGGTTAGGGGCGAATCAGCCCCAGCATTTT.

The CDR3 sequence: CASSSGARAFYEQYF. The CDR3 region has the DNA TGTGCCAGCAGTTCGGGAGCCAGGGCCTTCTACGAGCAGTACTTC. This chain uses TRBV28 with TRBJ2-7, with D perhaps TRBD2 (6 bases). The V gene's germline CDR1 is MDHEN and CDR2 SYDVKM. Trimming pared 4 bases from V and 3 bases from J, leaving 16 bases between. This CDR3 has 15 residues. Full variable domain (missing parts from reference TRBV28 and TRBJ2-7): DVKVTQSSRYLVKRTGEKVFLECVQDMDHENMFWYRQDPGLGLRLIYFSYDVKMKEKGDIPEGYSVSREKKERFSLILESASTNQTSMYLCASSSGARAFYEQYFGPGTRLTVT.

The chain couples TRBV2 to TRBJ1-2; 8 bases fit TRBD1. The CDR3 length is 15 residues. CDR1 is SNHLY and CDR2 is FYNNEI in the germline V gene. V lost 5 bases, J lost 3 bases, and 8 bases stayed unmatched. CDR3 protein: CASSKHEQGDYGYTF. The DNA of the CDR3 is TGTGCCAGCAGTAAACACGAACAGGGGGACTATGGCTACACCTTC.

About this clone: Other DNA sequences of this sample code for an identical CDR3. CDR3 DNA sequence: TGTGCCATCAGTGGGCGGGGGGACACAGATACGCAGTATTTT. This sequence encodes CAISGRGDTDTQYF. The chain recombines TRBV10-3 with TRBJ2-3; 8 nucleotides match TRBD2. V shed 4 bases and J 2 bases; nucleotides not matched to a gene: 2. This CDR3 comprises 14 residues. Germline values: CDR1 ENHRY, CDR2 SYGVKD.

The chain joins TRBV30 to TRBJ2-7; 11 bases map to TRBD2. Germline CDR1 reads GTSNPN; CDR2 reads SVGIG (reference sequence). With 3 bases clipped from V and 4 bases from J, the junction kept 8 bases outside the gene matches. The CDR3 length is 15 residues. The CDR3 is CAWRSPSGGRYEQYF. The CDR3 region has the DNA TGTGCCTGGAGATCACCTAGCGGGGGGAGGTACGAGCAGTACTTC.

J is TRBJ1-1 and V is TRBV10-3; no clear D gene. This CDR3 is built from 12 residues. V lost 2 bases and J 9 bases, leaving 10 bases between the germline ends. CDR1 and CDR2 from the germline V gene are ENHRY and SYGVKD. The CDR3 region is CAISETGEQAFF. The DNA of the CDR3 is TGTGCCATCAGTGAGACCGGGGAACAAGCTTTCTTT.

J is TRBJ1-4 and V is TRBV5-1; D is undetermined. This CDR3 region has 13 residues. Germline V lookup: CDR1 SGHRS, CDR2 YFSETQ. Trimming removed 4 bases at V and 7 bases at J, with 11 bases between. CDR3 bases: TGCGCCAGCAGCGTGGAGGGTTCTGAAAAACTGTTTTTT. It translates to CASSVEGSEKLFF.

This chain joins TRBV2 and TRBJ1-5; tentative D call: TRBD1 (5 bases). This CDR3 is 15 amino acids long. From germline, CDR1 is SNHLY and CDR2 FYNNEI. V shed 10 bases and J shed 1 base, with 17 bases lying between them. Written as DNA, the CDR3 is TGTGCCACAAGCAGTCGGGGGGGGAGCAATCAGCCCCAGCATTTT. Translating it yields CATSSRGGSNQPQHF.

With respect to this clone: Other nucleotide sequences in the sample specify the same CDR3. This chain joins TRBV28 and TRBJ2-1; TRBD2 agrees at 12 bases. Trimming cost V 5 bases and J 0 bases; bases outside gene matches: 2. CDR1 is MDHEN and CDR2 is SYDVKM in the germline V gene. The CDR3 spans 16 residues. CDR3 DNA: TGTGCCAGCAGTCTAGCGGGGGGGAGCTCCTACAATGAGCAGTTCTTC. It codes for CASSLAGGSSYNEQFF. The whole variable domain, remainder taken from reference TRBV28 and TRBJ2-1, is DVKVTQSSRYLVKRTGEKVFLECVQDMDHENMFWYRQDPGLGLRLIYFSYDVKMKEKGDIPEGYSVSREKKERFSLILESASTNQTSMYLCASSLAGGSSYNEQFFGPGTRLTVL.